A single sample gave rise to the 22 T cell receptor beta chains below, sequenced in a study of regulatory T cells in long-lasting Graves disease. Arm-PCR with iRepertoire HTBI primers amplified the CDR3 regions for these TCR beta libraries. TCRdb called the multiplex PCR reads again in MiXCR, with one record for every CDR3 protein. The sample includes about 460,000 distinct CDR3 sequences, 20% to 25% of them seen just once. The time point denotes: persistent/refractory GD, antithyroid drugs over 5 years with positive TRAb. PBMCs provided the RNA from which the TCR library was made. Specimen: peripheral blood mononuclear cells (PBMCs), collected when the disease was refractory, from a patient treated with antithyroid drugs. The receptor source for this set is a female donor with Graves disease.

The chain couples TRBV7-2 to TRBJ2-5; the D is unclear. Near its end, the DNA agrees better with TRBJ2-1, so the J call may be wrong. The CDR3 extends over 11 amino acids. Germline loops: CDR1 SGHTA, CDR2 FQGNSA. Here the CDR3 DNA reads TGTGCCAGCAGCTTAGAAGGTGAGCAGTTCTTC. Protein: CASSLEGEQFF.

The CDR3 spells CASSVQGTNTEAFF. CDR3 bases: TGTGCCAGCAGCGTCCAGGGGACGAACACTGAAGCTTTCTTT. The chain employs TRBV13 and TRBJ1-1; perhaps TRBD1 as D (6 bases). This CDR3 has 14 amino acids. The germline V gene has CDR1 PRHDT and CDR2 FYEKMQ (reference sequence). V was pared by 5 bases and J by 1 base, with 11 bases between.

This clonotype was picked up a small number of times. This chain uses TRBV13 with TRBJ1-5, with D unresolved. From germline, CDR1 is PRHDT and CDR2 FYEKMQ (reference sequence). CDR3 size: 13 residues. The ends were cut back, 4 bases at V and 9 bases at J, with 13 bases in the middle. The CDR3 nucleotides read TGTGCCAGCAGCTCTGGGCGGAGCGGGCCCCAGCATTTT. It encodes CASSSGRSGPQHF.

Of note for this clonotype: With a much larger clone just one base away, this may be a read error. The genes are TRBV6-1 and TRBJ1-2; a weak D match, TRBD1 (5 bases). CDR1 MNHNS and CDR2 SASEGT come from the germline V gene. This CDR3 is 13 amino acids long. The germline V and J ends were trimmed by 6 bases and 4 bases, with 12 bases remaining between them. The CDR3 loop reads CASSPRVTYGYTF. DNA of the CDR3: TGTGCCAGCAGCCCCAGGGTCACCTATGGCTACACCTTC.

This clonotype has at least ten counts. This chain's CDR3 is CASSLGVGLNYGYTF. The DNA for the CDR3 is TGTGCCAGCAGTTTAGGGGTCGGATTAAACTATGGCTACACCTTC. The chain is built from TRBV27 and TRBJ1-2; D ambiguous. Per the germline V gene, CDR1 is MNHEY and CDR2 is SMNVEV (reference sequence). The CDR3 consists of 15 residues. V lost 2 bases, J lost 2 bases, and 12 bases lay in between.

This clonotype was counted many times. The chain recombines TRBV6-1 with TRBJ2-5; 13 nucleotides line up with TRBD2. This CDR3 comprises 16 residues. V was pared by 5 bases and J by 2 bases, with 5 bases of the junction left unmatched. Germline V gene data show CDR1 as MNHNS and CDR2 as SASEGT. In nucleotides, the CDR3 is TGTGCCAGCAGTCAGGGACTAGCGGGATATCAAGAGACCCAGTACTTC. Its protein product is CASSQGLAGYQETQYF.

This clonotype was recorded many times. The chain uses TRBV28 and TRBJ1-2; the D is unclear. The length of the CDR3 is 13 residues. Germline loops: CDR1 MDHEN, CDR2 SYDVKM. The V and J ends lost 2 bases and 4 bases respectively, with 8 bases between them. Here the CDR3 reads CASSLVQSYGYTF. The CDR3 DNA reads TGTGCCAGCAGTTTAGTACAGAGCTATGGCTACACCTTC.

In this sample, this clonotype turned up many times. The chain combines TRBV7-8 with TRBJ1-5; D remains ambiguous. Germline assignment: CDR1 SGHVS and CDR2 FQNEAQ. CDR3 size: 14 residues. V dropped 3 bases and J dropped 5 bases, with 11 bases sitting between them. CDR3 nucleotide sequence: TGTGCCAGCAGCTTTAGCCTTAGAGATCAGCCCCAGCATTTT. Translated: CASSFSLRDQPQHF.

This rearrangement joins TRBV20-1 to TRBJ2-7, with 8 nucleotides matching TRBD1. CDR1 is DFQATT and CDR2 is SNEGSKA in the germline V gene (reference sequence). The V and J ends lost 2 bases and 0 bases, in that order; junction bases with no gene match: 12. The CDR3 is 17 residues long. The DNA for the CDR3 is TGCAGTGCTAGAAAGGCGACAGGGGTCGTTAGCTCCTACGAGCAGTACTTC. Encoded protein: CSARKATGVVSSYEQYF.

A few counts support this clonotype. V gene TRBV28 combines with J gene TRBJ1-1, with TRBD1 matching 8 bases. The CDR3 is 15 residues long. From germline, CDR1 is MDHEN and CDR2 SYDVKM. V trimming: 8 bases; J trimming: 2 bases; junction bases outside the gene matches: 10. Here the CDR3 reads CASSPGDRSNTEAFF. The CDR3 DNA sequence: TGTGCCAGCTCACCGGGGGACAGGAGCAACACTGAAGCTTTCTTT. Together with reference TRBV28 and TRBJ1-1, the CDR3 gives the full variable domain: DVKVTQSSRYLVKRTGEKVFLECVQDMDHENMFWYRQDPGLGLRLIYFSYDVKMKEKGDIPEGYSVSREKKERFSLILESASTNQTSMYLCASSPGDRSNTEAFFGQGTRLTVV.

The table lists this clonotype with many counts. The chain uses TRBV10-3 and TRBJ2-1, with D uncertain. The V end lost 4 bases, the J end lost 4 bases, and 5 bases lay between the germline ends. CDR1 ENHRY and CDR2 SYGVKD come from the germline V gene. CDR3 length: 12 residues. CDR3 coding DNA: TGTGCCATCAGTGCCCAGTACAATGAGCAGTTCTTC. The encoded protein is CAISAQYNEQFF.

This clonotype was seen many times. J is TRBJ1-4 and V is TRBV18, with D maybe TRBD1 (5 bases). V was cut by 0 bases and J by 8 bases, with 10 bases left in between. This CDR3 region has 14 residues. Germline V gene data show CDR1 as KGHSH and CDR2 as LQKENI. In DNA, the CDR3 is TGTGCCAGCTCACCACCAGGGGAAGACGAAAAACTGTTTTTT. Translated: CASSPPGEDEKLFF.

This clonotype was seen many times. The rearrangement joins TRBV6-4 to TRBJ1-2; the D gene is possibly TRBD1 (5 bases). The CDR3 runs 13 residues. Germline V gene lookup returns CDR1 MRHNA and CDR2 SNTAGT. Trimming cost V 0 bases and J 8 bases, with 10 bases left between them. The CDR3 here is CASSDSGGYGYTF. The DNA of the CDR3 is TGTGCCAGCAGTGACTCCGGGGGGTACGGCTACACCTTC.

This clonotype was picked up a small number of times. The CDR3 loop is CASSYSAGGFTGELFF. Here the CDR3 DNA reads TGTGCCAGCAGTTACTCGGCAGGGGGCTTCACCGGGGAGCTGTTTTTT. The chain has TRBV6-2 or TRBV6-3 and TRBJ2-2; 8 positions match TRBD1. CDR1 and CDR2 (germline): MNHEY, SVGEGT. The CDR3 contains 16 residues. Trimming took 0 bases from V and 4 from J; bases not matched to a gene: 4.

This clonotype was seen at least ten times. Here the CDR3 DNA reads TGTGCCAGCAGCCCTACGGACGGAGTGACCTACGAGCAGTACTTC. Translation gives CASSPTDGVTYEQYF. This chain connects TRBV11-3 to TRBJ2-7; D call uncertain. Germline V gene lookup returns CDR1 SGHNT and CDR2 YENEEA. The CDR3 contains 15 residues. V was pared by 5 bases and J by 2 bases, with 16 bases between.

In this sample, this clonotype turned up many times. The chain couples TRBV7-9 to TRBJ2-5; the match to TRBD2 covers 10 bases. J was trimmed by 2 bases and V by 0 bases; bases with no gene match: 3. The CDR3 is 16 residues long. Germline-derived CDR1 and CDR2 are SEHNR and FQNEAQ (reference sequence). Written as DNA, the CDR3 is TGTGCCAGCAGCTTAGCTCCAGCGGGGGGGCAAGAGACCCAGTACTTC. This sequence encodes CASSLAPAGGQETQYF.

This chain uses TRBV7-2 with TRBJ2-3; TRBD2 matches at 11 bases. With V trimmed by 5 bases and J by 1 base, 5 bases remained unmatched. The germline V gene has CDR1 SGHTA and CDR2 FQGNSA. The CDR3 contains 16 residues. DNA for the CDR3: TGTGCCAGCAGCCGTAGCGGGGGGGCTGGCACAGATACGCAGTATTTT. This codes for CASSRSGGAGTDTQYF.

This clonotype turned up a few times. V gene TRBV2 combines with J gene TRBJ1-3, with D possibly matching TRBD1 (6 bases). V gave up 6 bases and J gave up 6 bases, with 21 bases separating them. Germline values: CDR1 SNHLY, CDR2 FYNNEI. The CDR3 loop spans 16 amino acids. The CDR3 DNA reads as TGTGCCAGCAGGGGGGGGTCTCTGGACAGCTTAAACACCATATATTTT. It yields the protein CASRGGSLDSLNTIYF.

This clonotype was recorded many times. CDR3 in amino acids: CASSRTAGETQYF. The CDR3 nucleotides are TGTGCCAGCAGCCGGACAGCCGGTGAGACCCAGTACTTC. The chain carries TRBV7-9 and TRBJ2-5; D might be TRBD1 (6 bases). V shed 5 bases and J shed 5 bases, with 12 bases lying between them. Germline CDR1 and CDR2: SEHNR and FQNEAQ (reference sequence). The length of the CDR3 is 13 residues.

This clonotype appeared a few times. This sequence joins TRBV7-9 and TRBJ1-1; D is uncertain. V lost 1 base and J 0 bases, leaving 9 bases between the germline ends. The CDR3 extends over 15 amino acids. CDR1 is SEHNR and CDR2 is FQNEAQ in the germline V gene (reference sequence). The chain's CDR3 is CASSLVVGLNTEAFF. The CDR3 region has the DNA TGTGCCAGCAGCTTAGTCGTAGGGCTGAACACTGAAGCTTTCTTT.

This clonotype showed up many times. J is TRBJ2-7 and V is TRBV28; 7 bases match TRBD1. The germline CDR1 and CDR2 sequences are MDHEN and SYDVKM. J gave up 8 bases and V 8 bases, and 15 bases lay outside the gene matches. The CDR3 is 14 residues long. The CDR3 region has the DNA TGTGCCAGCCGTGACCCTCAGACAGGGAGAAAGCAGTACTTC. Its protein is CASRDPQTGRKQYF. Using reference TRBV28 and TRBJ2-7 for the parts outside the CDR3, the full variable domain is DVKVTQSSRYLVKRTGEKVFLECVQDMDHENMFWYRQDPGLGLRLIYFSYDVKMKEKGDIPEGYSVSREKKERFSLILESASTNQTSMYLCASRDPQTGRKQYFGPGTRLTVT.

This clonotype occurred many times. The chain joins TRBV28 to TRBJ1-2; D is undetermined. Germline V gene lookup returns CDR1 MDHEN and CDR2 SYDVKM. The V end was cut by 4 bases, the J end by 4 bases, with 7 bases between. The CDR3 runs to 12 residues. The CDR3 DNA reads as TGTGCCAGCAGTTGGGCAGCCTATGGCTACACCTTC. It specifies CASSWAAYGYTF.